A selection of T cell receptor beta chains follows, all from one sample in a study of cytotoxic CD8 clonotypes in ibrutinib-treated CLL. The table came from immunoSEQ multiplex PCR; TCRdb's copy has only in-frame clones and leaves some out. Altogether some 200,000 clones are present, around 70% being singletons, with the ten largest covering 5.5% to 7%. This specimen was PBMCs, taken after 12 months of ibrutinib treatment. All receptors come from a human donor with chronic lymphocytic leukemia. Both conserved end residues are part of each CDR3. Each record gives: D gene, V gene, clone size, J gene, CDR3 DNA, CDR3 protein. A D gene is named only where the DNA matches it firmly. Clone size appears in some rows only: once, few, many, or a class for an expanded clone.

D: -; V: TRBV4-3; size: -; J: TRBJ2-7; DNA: TGCGCCAGCAGCCAAGATGCAGCACTCCCCTCCTACGAGCAGTACTTC; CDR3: CASSQDAALPSYEQYF
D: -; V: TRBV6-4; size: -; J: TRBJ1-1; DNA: TGTGCCAGCAGCCTAACAGGGAACACTGAAGCTTTCTTT; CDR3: CASSLTGNTEAFF
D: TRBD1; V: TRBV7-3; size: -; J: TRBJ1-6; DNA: TGTGCCAGCAGCCGGGCGCCGGGACAGGGCGATTCACCCCTCCACTTT; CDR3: CASSRAPGQGDSPLHF
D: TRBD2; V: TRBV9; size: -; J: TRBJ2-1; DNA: TGTGCCAGCAGCGTAGGTAGCGGGGGGGCGAATGAGCAGTTCTTC; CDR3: CASSVGSGGANEQFF
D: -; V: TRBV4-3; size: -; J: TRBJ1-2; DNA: TGCGCCAGCAGCCAAGCGGAATGGAACTATGGCTACACCTTC; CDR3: CASSQAEWNYGYTF
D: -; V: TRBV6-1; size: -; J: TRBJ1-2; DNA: TGTGCCAGCAGTGAAGGGGGCCGGTCGGGCTACACCTTC; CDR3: CASSEGGRSGYTF
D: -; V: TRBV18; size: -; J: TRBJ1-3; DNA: TGTGCCAGCTCCCTGGACAGTACTGGAAACACCATATATTTT; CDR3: CASSLDSTGNTIYF
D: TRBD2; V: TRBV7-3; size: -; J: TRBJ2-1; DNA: TGTGCCAGCAGCTTAACGTCGGCTAGCGGGAGGAGTGAGCAGTTCTTC; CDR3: CASSLTSASGRSEQFF
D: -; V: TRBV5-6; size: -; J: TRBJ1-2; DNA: TGTGCCAGCAGCTTCACTGGGGTGAACTATGGCTACACCTTC; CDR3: CASSFTGVNYGYTF
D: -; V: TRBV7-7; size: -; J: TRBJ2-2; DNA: TGTGCTAGCAGCACCCCTAACACCGGGGAGCTGTTTTTT; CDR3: CASSTPNTGELFF
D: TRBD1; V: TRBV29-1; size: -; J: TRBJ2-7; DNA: TGCAGCGCCGGGGACAGGGTCTACGAGCAGTACTTC; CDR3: CSAGDRVYEQYF
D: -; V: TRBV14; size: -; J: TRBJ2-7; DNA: TGTGCCAGCAGCCAATCAACCGGGAGAGACCCGTACGAGCAGTACTTC; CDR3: CASSQSTGRDPYEQYF
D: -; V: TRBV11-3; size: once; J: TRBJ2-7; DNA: TGTGCCAGCAGCTTAGCAGAGGGGTTTTACGAGCAGTACTTC; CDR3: CASSLAEGFYEQYF
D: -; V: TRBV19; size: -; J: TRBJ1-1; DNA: TGTGCCAGTAGTCAACCAGGGACGGTGAACACTGAAGCTTTCTTT; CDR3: CASSQPGTVNTEAFF
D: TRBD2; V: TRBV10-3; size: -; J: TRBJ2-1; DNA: TGTGCCATCAGACACCATCTTATAGGGACTAGCGGCCCCTCCTACAATGAGCAGTTCTTC; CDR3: CAIRHHLIGTSGPSYNEQFF
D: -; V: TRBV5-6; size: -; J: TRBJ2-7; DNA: TGTGCCAGCAGGGCCCCGCCGGGGGAGCAGTACTTC; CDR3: CASRAPPGEQYF
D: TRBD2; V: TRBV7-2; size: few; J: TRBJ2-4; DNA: TGTGCCAGCAGCTTAGAAGGGACTAGCGGGAGGATGGTTCAGTACTTC; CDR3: CASSLEGTSGRMVQYF
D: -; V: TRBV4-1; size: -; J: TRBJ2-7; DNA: TGCGCCAGCAGCCAAGATAGCGGCAGGGGACGCGAGCAGTACTTC; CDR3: CASSQDSGRGREQYF
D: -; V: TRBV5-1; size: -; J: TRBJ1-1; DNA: TGCGCCAGCAGCCCTAGGACGGGCCTCCCTGAAGCTTTCTTT; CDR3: CASSPRTGLPEAFF
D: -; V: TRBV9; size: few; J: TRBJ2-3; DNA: TGTGCCAGCAGCGGAGGGCCCACAGATACGCAGTATTTT; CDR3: CASSGGPTDTQYF
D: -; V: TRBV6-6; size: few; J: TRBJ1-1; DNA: TGTGCCAGCAGTGTCAGTTGGAACACTGAAGCTTTCTTT; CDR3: CASSVSWNTEAFF
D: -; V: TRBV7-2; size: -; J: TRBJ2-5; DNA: TGTGCCAGCAGCTTAGCGCTCCCCAGGGGTCCAGAGACCCAGTACTTC; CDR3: CASSLALPRGPETQYF
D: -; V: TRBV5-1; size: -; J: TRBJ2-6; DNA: TGCGCCAGCGGATACTCTGGGGCCAACGTCCTGACTTTC; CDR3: CASGYSGANVLTF
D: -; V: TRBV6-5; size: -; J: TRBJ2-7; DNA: TGTGCCAGCATGAGAGAATACGAGCAGTACTTC; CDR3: CASMREYEQYF
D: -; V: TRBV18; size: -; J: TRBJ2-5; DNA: TGTGCCAGCTCATTACGACTAGACGAAGAGACCCAGTACTTC; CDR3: CASSLRLDEETQYF
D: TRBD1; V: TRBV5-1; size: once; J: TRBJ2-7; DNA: TGCGCCAGCAGCATGACAGGGCGCGAGCAGTACTTC; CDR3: CASSMTGREQYF
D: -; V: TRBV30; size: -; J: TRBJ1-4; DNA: TGTGCCTGGAGTGTAAAAGGGGGGAGAAAACTGTTTTTT; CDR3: CAWSVKGGRKLFF
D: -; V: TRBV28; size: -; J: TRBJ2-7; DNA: TGTGCCAGCAGTTTAGGTCTATCCTACGAGCAGTACTTC; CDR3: CASSLGLSYEQYF
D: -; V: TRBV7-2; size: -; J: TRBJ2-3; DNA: TGTGCCAGCAGCTTAGTATCGGTTCGCACAGATACGCAGTATTTT; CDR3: CASSLVSVRTDTQYF
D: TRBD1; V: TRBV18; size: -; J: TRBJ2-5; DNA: TGTGCCAGCTCACTGTCGGACAGGGGGGAGACCCAGTACTTC; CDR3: CASSLSDRGETQYF
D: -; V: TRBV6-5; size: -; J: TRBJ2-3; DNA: TGTGCCAGCAGTTACCGGCAGGGTCCAGATACGCAGTATTTT; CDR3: CASSYRQGPDTQYF
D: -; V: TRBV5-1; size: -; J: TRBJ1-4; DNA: TGCGCCAGCAGCCTGTCAGGGAGTGCAACTAATGAAAAACTGTTTTTT; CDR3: CASSLSGSATNEKLFF
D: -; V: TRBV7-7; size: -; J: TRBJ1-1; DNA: TGTGCTAGCAGCTTAACGCCGAACACTGAAGCTTTCTTT; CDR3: CASSLTPNTEAFF
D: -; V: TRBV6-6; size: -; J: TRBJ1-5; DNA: TGTGCCAGCAGTACGTCCGGGCGGCCCCAGCATTTT; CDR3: CASSTSGRPQHF
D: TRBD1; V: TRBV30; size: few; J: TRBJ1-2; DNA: TGTGCCTGGAGTCGGGGACAGGGAAGCTATGGCTACACCTTC; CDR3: CAWSRGQGSYGYTF
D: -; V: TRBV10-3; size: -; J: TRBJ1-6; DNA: TGTGCCATCAGTGAGTCGGCACCTGGACGAAATTCACCCCTCCACTTT; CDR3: CAISESAPGRNSPLHF
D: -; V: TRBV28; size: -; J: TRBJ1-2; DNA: TGTGCCAGCAGTTTTCTCCCGGACACACATGGCTACACCTTC; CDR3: CASSFLPDTHGYTF